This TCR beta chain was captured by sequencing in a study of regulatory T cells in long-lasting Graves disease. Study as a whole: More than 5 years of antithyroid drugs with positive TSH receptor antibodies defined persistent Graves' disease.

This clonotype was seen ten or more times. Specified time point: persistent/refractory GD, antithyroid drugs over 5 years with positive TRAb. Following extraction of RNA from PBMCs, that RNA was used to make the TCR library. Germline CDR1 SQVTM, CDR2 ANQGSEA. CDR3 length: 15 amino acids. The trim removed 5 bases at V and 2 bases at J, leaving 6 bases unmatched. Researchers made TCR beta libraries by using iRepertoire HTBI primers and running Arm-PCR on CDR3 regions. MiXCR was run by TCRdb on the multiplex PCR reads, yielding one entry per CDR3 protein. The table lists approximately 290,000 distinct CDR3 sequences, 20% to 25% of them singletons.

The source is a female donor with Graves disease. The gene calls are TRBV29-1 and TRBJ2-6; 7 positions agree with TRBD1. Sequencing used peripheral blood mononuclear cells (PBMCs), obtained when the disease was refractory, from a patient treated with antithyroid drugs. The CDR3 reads CSVQTGRTGANVLTF. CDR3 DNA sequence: TGCAGCGTTCAGACAGGGCGCACTGGGGCCAACGTCCTGACTTTC.